This T cell receptor (beta chain) emerged from a study of blood T cells in healthy people across ages (dated by TCRdb to 2013 to 2016). General notes on the study: In model experiments, template switching captured about one uniquely barcoded TCR beta cDNA molecule for every two T cells. To track age-related changes in TCR beta repertoire diversity, the study relied on deep sequencing normalized with unique cDNA molecular identifiers. The donors were divided into four age groups: young (average around 16 years), middle-aged (roughly 40), aged (about 60) and long-lived (about 80). To avoid experimental bias, donors of different ages were randomly spread across the sequencing lanes. Two additional independent replicas of 1 million unique cDNA reads from the same blood draw were analyzed for two donors (one aged 18 to 30 and one aged 80 or older).

Library construction relied on 5' RACE. The instrument was an Illumina HiSeq 2500. A second roughly 6 to 12 cycle PCR used a sample-barcoded 5' primer and a J-beta primer mix. A unique molecular identifier was introduced onto each TCR beta cDNA molecule by a template-switch 5' adaptor carrying 12 random nucleotides. At least 2.5 million CDR3-containing paired-end reads were obtained from each sample. All of the RNA was converted into first-strand cDNA using the Mint cDNA synthesis kit, with a TRBC-specific oligonucleotide serving as the primer. Following uracil-DNA glycosylase treatment, all cDNA underwent a first 18-cycle PCR with the universal primers M1SS and BC2_uni_R. The study's processing was this. For normalization, 1 million high-quality reads, each with a distinct molecular identifier, were randomly selected from each sample. Reads sharing molecular identifiers were discarded rather than binned into consensus sequences. MiTCR, with a Q25 quality threshold and the strictest error-elimination algorithm, was used for CDR3 identification, clonotype clustering and error correction. A nonparametric unseen species model with Euler transformation was used to estimate lower-bound total TCR beta diversity. TCRdb trimmed public reads at Q25 via fastp, called clones via MiXCR and kept in-frame beta chains. CDR3 protein sequences are deduplicated, and each keeps its most common genes and DNA. The V and J calls reflect TCRdb's pipeline rather than the authors' work. Present in this sample are some 700,000 distinct CDR3 sequences, 20% to 25% of which were seen just once. The ten largest clones add up to approximately 20% of the sample.

This clonotype was detected only a few times. Its binding antigen is unknown. There are no base qualities to consult, and no much larger clone falls within one base. Donors were under 40 systemically healthy Caucasian individuals from Russia aged roughly 6 to 90 years. Each donor gave about 9.2 milliliters of peripheral blood, drawn into EDTA-treated Vacutainer tubes. Ficoll-Paque density-gradient centrifugation was used to isolate PBMCs, with at least 6.5 million per sample. Trizol reagent was used to extract total RNA from PBMCs, with at least 6 micrograms per sample. Naive CD45RAhigh/CD27high T cell percentages were measured by flow cytometry on a PBMC aliquot from every donor. CDR1 SQVTM and CDR2 ANQGSEA are derived from the germline V gene. Spanning cysteine to phenylalanine, the CDR3 consists of 14 amino acids. Of all the DNA, just the CDR3 is kept, 42 bases in frame from base 1. V ends up 7 bases short and J 0 bases short, with an unmatched junction base count of 6.

Broad study findings and their caveats: Because donor CMV infection status was unknown, age-related changes in expanded clonotypes were potentially confounded. Conclusive comparison of naive and antigen-experienced compartments was prevented by the profiling of bulk unsorted PBMCs. Observed TCR beta diversity correlated strongly with the percentage of naive T cells measured by flow cytometry. Estimates of total diversity from one million sequenced T cells were regarded as lower bounds and underestimates. Compared with the aged group, the long-lived group had more naive CD4+ T cells, fewer expanded clones and increased TCR diversity, a pattern suggesting age selection. As age increased, observed TCR beta diversity per million T cells dropped in a roughly linear way, and a significant reduction was already evident by age approximately 40.

Recombination joined TRBV29-1 with TRBJ1-3; TRBD1 matches 7 bases in the middle. Source material: blood. This sequence was found in a man between 65 and 85 years old in good health. The nucleotides are TGCAGCGCCTCCGGGACAGCCTCTGGAAACACCATATATTTT. Translated, it reads CSASGTASGNTIYF. Outside the CDR3, residues come from the reference TRBV29-1 and TRBJ1-3 proteins, so the full variable domain is: SAVISQKPSRDICQRGTSLTIQCQVDSQVTMMFWYRQQPGQSLTLIATANQGSEATYESGFVIDKFPISRPNLTFSTLTVSNMSPEDSSIYLCSASGTASGNTIYFGEGSWLTVV.